A single sample gave rise to the 26 T cell receptor beta chains below, sequenced in a study of blood T cell repertoires in COVID-19. Here immunoSEQ multiplex PCR was the method, and the copy in TCRdb shows in-frame clones only, minus some. The top ten clones hold 0.85% to 1.3% of a sample with roughly 380,000 clones, 85% to 90% of them seen once. The specimen was PBMCs or T cells enriched from blood (not recorded which). The receptors here all came from a woman aged 30 to 39 who had been exposed to COVID-19.

J is TRBJ1-2 and V is TRBV14, with 7 bases that match TRBD1. The CDR3 is 12 amino acids. Germline CDR1 SGHDN, CDR2 FVKESK. V was pared by 3 bases and J by 7 bases, with 2 bases of the junction left unmatched. CDR3 sequence reads: CASSQAGGGYTF. CDR3 sequence (DNA): TGTGCCAGCAGCCAGGCAGGGGGTGGCTACACCTTC.

This chain connects TRBV30 to TRBJ1-1; tentative D call: TRBD1 (5 bases). V shed 6 bases and J shed 1 base, with 12 bases lying between them. CDR3 size: 13 residues. Germline assignment: CDR1 GTSNPN and CDR2 SVGIG (reference sequence). CDR3 protein: CACRGLTNTEAFF. The CDR3 DNA reads TGTGCCTGTCGGGGACTTACGAACACTGAAGCTTTCTTT.

The V gene is TRBV28, the J gene TRBJ2-4; D unclear. The germline V and J ends were trimmed by 0 bases and 5 bases, with 8 bases remaining between them. Germline assignment: CDR1 MDHEN and CDR2 SYDVKM. The CDR3 consists of 14 residues. In nucleotides, the CDR3 is TGTGCCAGCAGTTTATGGGCGGCAGAAAACATTCAGTACTTC. Translated, it gives CASSLWAAENIQYF. The full variable domain, in which reference TRBV28 and TRBJ2-4 provide the parts outside the CDR3, is DVKVTQSSRYLVKRTGEKVFLECVQDMDHENMFWYRQDPGLGLRLIYFSYDVKMKEKGDIPEGYSVSREKKERFSLILESASTNQTSMYLCASSLWAAENIQYFGAGTRLSVL.

The chain recombines TRBV2 with TRBJ2-2; D gene uncertain. There are 12 residues in the CDR3. Between the trimmed V and J ends, which lost 2 bases and 4 bases, there was a span of 2 bases. Germline CDR1 reads SNHLY; CDR2 reads FYNNEI. CDR3 protein: CASSELTGELFF. For the CDR3, the DNA is TGTGCCAGCAGTGAACTCACCGGGGAGCTGTTTTTT.

V is TRBV21-1 and J is TRBJ1-2; the table's D call TRBD1 went unverified against the DNA. TRBV21-1 is a recognized pseudogene. This CDR3 region has 14 residues. CDR3 loop: CASNITTGNHGYTF. Written as DNA, the CDR3 is TGTGCCAGCAACATCACAACAGGGAACCATGGCTACACCTTC.

The rearrangement links TRBV7-9 to TRBJ2-7; TRBD2 agrees at 7 bases. Losses at the gene ends were 0 bases for V and 7 bases for J; bases not matched to a gene: 0. This CDR3 has 12 amino acids. Germline V gives CDR1 SEHNR, CDR2 FQNEAQ (reference sequence). The CDR3 is CASSLARGEQYF. DNA of the CDR3: TGTGCCAGCAGCTTAGCGCGGGGGGAGCAGTACTTC.

The chain has TRBV3-1 (or the pseudogene TRBV3-2) and TRBJ2-7; TRBD2 matches at 7 bases. Trimming took 0 bases from V and 5 from J; bases not matched to a gene: 7. The CDR3 spans 15 residues. In germline, CDR1 is LGHDT, CDR2 YNNKEL (reference sequence). DNA for the CDR3: TGTGCCAGCAGCCAAGAGGGCGGGAGCCCCCACGAGCAGTACTTC. This translates into CASSQEGGSPHEQYF.

V usage is TRBV19 and J usage is TRBJ1-1; D possibly corresponds to TRBD1 (5 bases). Per germline, CDR1 LNHDA and CDR2 SQIVND (reference sequence). Trimming removed 1 base at V and 3 bases at J, with 15 bases between. CDR3 length: 16 amino acids. Here the CDR3 DNA reads TGTGCCAGTAGTATAGTAGGACGGACATGGGACACTGAAGCTTTCTTT. Translating it yields CASSIVGRTWDTEAFF.

The count of this clone is one. The rearrangement links TRBV27 to TRBJ2-3; 8 bases agree with TRBD2. V was clipped by 5 bases and J by 4 bases; unmatched bases: 8. The CDR3 contains 15 residues. CDR1 is MNHEY, CDR2 SMNVEV, per germline (reference sequence). As DNA, the CDR3 is TGTGCCAGCAGTCGGCCGGGACTAGGCTCAGATACGCAGTATTTT. It encodes CASSRPGLGSDTQYF.

CDR3 loop: CAITQTGGDGELFF. The CDR3 DNA is TGTGCCATCACCCAGACAGGGGGGGACGGGGAGCTGTTTTTT. The rearrangement uses TRBV10-3 and TRBJ2-2; TRBD1 agrees at 9 bases. Germline V gene data show CDR1 as ENHRY and CDR2 as SYGVKD. The CDR3 covers 14 residues. V trimming: 7 bases; J trimming: 7 bases; junction bases outside the gene matches: 7.

As for this clone: One junction end does not reproduce the germline sequence, and a read error may be involved. The rearrangement uses TRBV7-7 and TRBJ2-2, with 7 bases identical to TRBD1. The length of the CDR3 is 16 residues. Germline assignment: CDR1 SSHAT and CDR2 FNYEAQ (reference sequence). The CDR3 region has the DNA TGTGCTAGCAGCTTAGTGGGGACAGCGAACACCGGGGAGCTGTTTTTT. The encoded protein is CASSLVGTANTGELFF.

The chain combines TRBV28 with TRBJ2-7, with 9 bases lining up with TRBD1. The CDR3 extends over 13 amino acids. Germline-derived CDR1 and CDR2 are MDHEN and SYDVKM. V lost 5 bases to trimming and J lost 4 bases; unmatched junction nucleotides: 3. The CDR3 is CASSGQGTYEQYF. In DNA, the CDR3 is TGTGCCAGCAGTGGACAGGGGACATACGAGCAGTACTTC. The variable domain in full, with the rest retrieved from reference TRBV28 and TRBJ2-7, is DVKVTQSSRYLVKRTGEKVFLECVQDMDHENMFWYRQDPGLGLRLIYFSYDVKMKEKGDIPEGYSVSREKKERFSLILESASTNQTSMYLCASSGQGTYEQYFGPGTRLTVT.

The V gene is TRBV21-1, the J gene TRBJ2-5; the table assigns TRBD2, which was not confirmed against the DNA. TRBV21-1 is a pseudogene. This CDR3 comprises 17 residues. Written as DNA, the CDR3 is TGTGCCAGCAGCGACCATACTAGCGGGAGACGGGAAGAGACCCAGTACTTC. It translates to CASSDHTSGRREETQYF.

In DNA, the CDR3 is TGTGCCAGTAGTAAAGAAGGGCAGGGAAGTGGGGCCAACGTCCTGACTTTC. Its protein product is CASSKEGQGSGANVLTF. The chain employs TRBV19 and TRBJ2-6; D possibly corresponds to TRBD1 (5 bases). Trimming removed 4 bases from V and 3 bases from J, with 16 bases in between. Germline CDR1 and CDR2: LNHDA and SQIVND (reference sequence). There are 17 residues in the CDR3.

The chain employs TRBV2 and TRBJ2-1, with 7 bases fitting TRBD2. V was pared by 2 bases and J by 2 bases, with 3 bases of the junction left unmatched. The CDR3 spans 15 residues. Looked up from germline, CDR1 is SNHLY and CDR2 is FYNNEI. The DNA for the CDR3 is TGTGCCAGCAGTGAATCGCTAGCGGCCTACAATGAGCAGTTCTTC. This sequence encodes CASSESLAAYNEQFF.

This clone appeared a few times. The rearrangement joins TRBV28 to TRBJ1-2, with D possibly TRBD1 on 6 matching bases. This CDR3 is 13 amino acids long. V lost 5 bases to trimming and J lost 4 bases, with 11 bases between them. The germline CDR1 and CDR2 sequences are MDHEN and SYDVKM. The CDR3 DNA sequence: TGTGCCAGCAGTCCGGGGGGCCCCTATGGCTACACCTTC. It specifies CASSPGGPYGYTF.

The chain joins TRBV12-5 to TRBJ1-5; 7 bases line up with TRBD1. J gave up 6 bases and V 3 bases, and 8 bases lay outside the gene matches. The CDR3 covers 15 residues. CDR1 is LGHNT, CDR2 FRNRAP, per germline. DNA for the CDR3: TGTGCTAGTGGTTTCGGGCAACAGGGGCGTCAGCCCCAGCATTTT. Protein: CASGFGQQGRQPQHF.

This clone showed up just once. The J gene is TRBJ2-1, the V gene TRBV10-3; 8 bases are a match to TRBD1. Germline V gene lookup returns CDR1 ENHRY and CDR2 SYGVKD. J lost 7 bases, V lost 0 bases, and 8 bases had no gene match. The CDR3 sequence is 16 residues long. The CDR3 DNA sequence: TGTGCCATCAGTGAGTCAAGGGGACAGGCAACGAATGAGCAGTTCTTC. Its translation is CAISESRGQATNEQFF.

The rearrangement links TRBV21-1 to TRBJ2-7; the table gives TRBD1 as D, unverified against the DNA. TRBV21-1 is a known pseudogene. The CDR3 is made up of 16 amino acids. This chain's CDR3 is CASSKGPGTGDHEQYF. Written as DNA, the CDR3 is TGTGCCAGCAGCAAAGGGCCCGGGACAGGGGACCACGAGCAGTACTTC.

The chain combines TRBV5-5 with TRBJ2-7; tentatively, D is TRBD1 (6 bases). Trimming removed 3 bases from V and 0 bases from J, with 19 bases in between. The CDR3 runs to 17 residues. From germline, CDR1 is SGHKS and CDR2 YYEKEE (reference sequence). The CDR3, as DNA: TGTGCCAGCAGCTGGACCTCCGGGACGGACAGCTCCTACGAGCAGTACTTC. It encodes CASSWTSGTDSSYEQYF.

The V gene is TRBV6-5, the J gene TRBJ2-7; TRBD1 matches 10 bases. The CDR3 runs 14 residues. V lost 5 bases, J lost 4 bases, and 5 bases stayed unmatched. Germline lookup yields CDR1 MNHEY and CDR2 SVGAGI. CDR3: CASSPGTGVYEQYF. The CDR3 bases are TGTGCCAGCAGTCCCGGGACAGGGGTTTACGAGCAGTACTTC.

This clone occurred once. The chain combines TRBV6-5 with TRBJ1-2; 7 nucleotides line up with TRBD1. This CDR3 has 15 amino acids. Germline assignment: CDR1 MNHEY and CDR2 SVGAGI. With V trimmed by 2 bases and J by 2 bases, 5 bases remained unmatched. The CDR3 spells CASSYTTGANYGYTF. CDR3 nucleotide sequence: TGTGCCAGCAGTTACACTACAGGGGCCAACTATGGCTACACCTTC.

This chain uses TRBV20-1 with TRBJ2-3; no clear D gene. Germline values: CDR1 DFQATT, CDR2 SNEGSKA (reference sequence). The V gene lost 3 bases and the J gene lost 1 base, with 11 bases spanning the gap. The CDR3 has 14 residues. The CDR3 sequence: CSASFREGTDTQYF. The DNA for the CDR3 is TGCAGTGCTAGTTTTAGAGAAGGCACAGATACGCAGTATTTT.

A note on this clone: At one of its ends the junction is not consistent with the germline gene, which may arise from a read error. The rearrangement joins TRBV28 to TRBJ2-7; 8 nucleotides match TRBD1. CDR1 and CDR2 (germline): MDHEN, SYDVKM. The CDR3 covers 15 residues. Written as DNA, the CDR3 is TGTGCCAGCAGATTATGGACAGGGTCTCCCTACGAGCAGTACTTC. Amino acids: CASRLWTGSPYEQYF.

The gene calls are TRBV30 and TRBJ2-1; unclear D gene. Trimming took off 3 bases at V and 7 bases at J, with 4 bases between the two ends. This CDR3 spans 10 amino acids. Germline assignment: CDR1 GTSNPN and CDR2 SVGIG (reference sequence). The CDR3 region is CAWSGNEQFF. The CDR3 bases are TGTGCCTGGAGCGGGAATGAGCAGTTCTTC. Using reference TRBV30 and TRBJ2-1 for the parts outside the CDR3, the full variable domain is SQTIHQWPATLVQPVGSPLSLECTVEGTSNPNLYWYRQAAGRGLQLLFYSVGIGQISSEVPQNLSASRPQDRQFILSSKKLLLSDSGFYLCAWSGNEQFFGPGTRLTVL.

The chain uses TRBV7-9 and TRBJ1-1; maybe TRBD1 (5 bases). Germline CDR1 is SEHNR and CDR2 is FQNEAQ (reference sequence). This CDR3 contains 14 residues. V lost 5 bases to trimming and J lost 4 bases, with 14 bases between them. CDR3 sequence: CASSQGDGGTEAFF. In DNA, the CDR3 is TGTGCCAGCAGCCAGGGAGACGGGGGCACTGAAGCTTTCTTT. Full variable domain (remainder filled in from reference TRBV7-9 and TRBJ1-1): DTGVSQNPRHKITKRGQNVTFRCDPISEHNRLYWYRQTLGQGPEFLTYFQNEAQLEKSRLLSDRFSAERPKGSFSTLEIQRTEQGDSAMYLCASSQGDGGTEAFFGQGTRLTVV.